Presented here are 5 T cell receptor beta chains from one specimen sequenced in a study of shared clonotypes between healthy human individuals (dated by TCRdb to 2020 to 2022). Preparation of the library involved the immunoSEQ multiplex PCR assay. Held by TCRdb, this immuneACCESS table contains in-frame sequences only and omits some clones. Under half of the omission traces to an unresolved V gene where checked; the cause of the rest is unknown. The table for this sample lists around 700,000 clones; 55% to 85% of them were counted only once. The ten top clones hold around 2% of the sample. Sequences were obtained from memory CD4+ T cells sorted from blood. Per the publication, the cell subset or site label means: CD45RA-negative fraction. The receptors were gathered from a woman in her 30s in good health.

This chain connects TRBV11-1 to TRBJ1-2, with 7 nucleotides matching TRBD1. Germline CDR1 reads SGHAT; CDR2 reads FQDESV (reference sequence). This CDR3 region has 14 residues. With V trimmed by 5 bases and J by 5 bases, 8 bases remained unmatched. CDR3 sequence (DNA): TGTGCCAGCAGCCCGCTGACAGGGATTTATGGCTACACCTTC. It translates to CASSPLTGIYGYTF.

Concerning this clone itself: The sample holds other DNA sequences that translate to the same CDR3. This sequence joins TRBV5-1 and TRBJ2-1; 9 bases are a match to TRBD1. Unmatched junction bases numbered 7, after V lost 4 bases and J lost 5 bases. Per germline, CDR1 SGHRS and CDR2 YFSETQ. This CDR3 is 15 amino acids long. The CDR3 loop reads CASSPGDRDNNEQFF. CDR3 DNA: TGCGCCAGCAGCCCGGGGGACAGGGATAACAATGAGCAGTTCTTC.

This chain uses TRBV27 with TRBJ2-2; 9 bases fit TRBD1. CDR1 is MNHEY and CDR2 is SMNVEV in the germline V gene (reference sequence). CDR3 length: 16 amino acids. The junction had 7 bases not matched to a gene; V was cut back by 2 bases and J by 6 bases. CDR3: CASSLIGQGISGELFF. In DNA, the CDR3 is TGTGCCAGCAGTTTAATCGGACAGGGGATCTCCGGGGAGCTGTTTTTT.

This clone was seen more than once but under ten times. This chain connects TRBV5-1 to TRBJ2-3, with 8 bases lining up with TRBD1. This CDR3 spans 16 amino acids. Germline V lookup: CDR1 SGHRS, CDR2 YFSETQ. The V gene end was trimmed by 0 bases and the J gene end by 0 bases; junction bases not matched to a gene: 3. CDR3 in DNA: TGCGCCAGCAGCTTGGCAGGGGGCTTTAGCACAGATACGCAGTATTTT. Translating gives CASSLAGGFSTDTQYF. Looking up the rest from reference TRBV5-1 and TRBJ2-3 gives the full variable domain: KAGVTQTPRYLIKTRGQQVTLSCSPISGHRSVSWYQQTPGQGLQFLFEYFSETQRNKGNFPGRFSGRQFSNSRSEMNVSTLELGDSALYLCASSLAGGFSTDTQYFGPGTRLTVL.

J is TRBJ1-2 and V is TRBV2; D is possibly TRBD1 (5 bases). The CDR3 loop spans 14 amino acids. Germline assignment: CDR1 SNHLY and CDR2 FYNNEI. The germline V and J ends were trimmed by 4 bases and 2 bases, with 11 bases remaining between them. For the CDR3, the DNA is TGTGCCAGCAGTGGGGGACCGCCAAACTATGGCTACACCTTC. Amino acid sequence: CASSGGPPNYGYTF.